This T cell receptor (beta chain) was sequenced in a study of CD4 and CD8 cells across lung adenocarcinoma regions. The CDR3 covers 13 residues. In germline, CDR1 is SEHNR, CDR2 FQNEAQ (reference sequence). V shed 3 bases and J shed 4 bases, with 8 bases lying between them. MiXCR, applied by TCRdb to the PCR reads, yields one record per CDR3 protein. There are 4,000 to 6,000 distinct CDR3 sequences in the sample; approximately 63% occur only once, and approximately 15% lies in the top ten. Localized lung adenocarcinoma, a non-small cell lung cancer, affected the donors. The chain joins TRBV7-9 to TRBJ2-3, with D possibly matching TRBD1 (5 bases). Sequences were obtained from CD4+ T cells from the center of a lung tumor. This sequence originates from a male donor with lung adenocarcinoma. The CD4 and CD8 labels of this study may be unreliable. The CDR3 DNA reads TGTGCCAGCAGCTTCGCAGGGCCAGATACGCAGTATTTT. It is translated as CASSFAGPDTQYF.